The rows below give T cell receptor beta chains drawn from one sample of a study of tumor-infiltrating lymphocytes in primary liver carcinoma. TCRdb re-analysed the multiplex PCR reads in MiXCR, keeping a single row per CDR3 protein. In the table there are fewer than 250,000 distinct CDR3 sequences, about 82% of which are singletons. The specimen was tumor tissue from primary liver carcinoma. Every receptor here comes from a man between 35 and 55 years old with primary liver carcinoma and hepatitis B virus infection. Each CDR3 is given with its conserved first and last residue. A D gene is named only where the DNA matches it firmly. A row's size may be missing; if present it is once, few, many or a size class.

CDR3 protein,CDR3 DNA,V gene,J gene,clone size,D gene
CASSFLAGGPVSNEQFF,TGTGCCAGCAGCTTCTTAGCGGGAGGGCCGGTTTCCAATGAGCAGTTCTTC,TRBV7-8,TRBJ2-1,many,TRBD2
CASSLRSTPGSGNTIYF,TGTGCCAGCAGTTTAAGATCGACTCCAGGGTCTGGAAACACCATATATTTT,TRBV28,TRBJ1-3,few,-
CISSGGAEAFF,TGTATCAGCAGTGGGGGAGCAGAAGCTTTCTTT,TRBV6-2/TRBV6-3,TRBJ1-1,-,-
CASNYGAETQYF,TGTGCCAGCAATTACGGCGCAGAGACCCAATACTTC,TRBV6-6,TRBJ2-5,-,-
CASIPGTLNTGELFF,TGTGCCAGCATTCCTGGGACGTTAAACACCGGGGAGCTGTTTTTT,TRBV6-2/TRBV6-3,TRBJ2-2,many,-
CTSFGLVGGEQYF,TGTACCAGCTTCGGACTAGTTGGGGGCGAGCAGTACTTC,TRBV6-5,TRBJ2-7,few,TRBD2
CASSLLAGSCNEQFF,TGTGCCAGCAGCTTACTAGCAGGCTCCTGCAATGAGCAGTTCTTC,TRBV5-4,TRBJ2-1,-,-
CACSYSTSGSETQYF,TGTGCTTGCAGTTACTCGACTAGCGGGAGTGAGACCCAGTACTTC,TRBV6-2/TRBV6-3,TRBJ2-5,-,TRBD2
CASSYSTVGIFGYTF,TGCGCCAGCAGTTACTCAACAGTGGGAATATTTGGCTACACCTTC,TRBV6-5,TRBJ1-2,-,-
CASSGQRGSGDLFF,TGCGCCAGCAGTGGACAAAGAGGGAGTGGGGATCTGTTTTTT,TRBV10-2,TRBJ2-2,-,-
CSITRDRAYNEQYF,TGCTCCATCACCCGGGACAGGGCGTACAATGAGCAGTACTTC,TRBV29-1,TRBJ2-7,-,TRBD1
CASSLWVGSGMALKINTQYF,TGTGCCAGCAGCTTATGGGTTGGATCCGGGATGGCCCTAAAGATAAATACGCAGTATTTT,TRBV7-8,TRBJ2-3,many,-
CNVAPGWAMNAEAFF,TGCAACGTTGCCCCTGGATGGGCAATGAACGCTGAAGCTTTCTTT,TRBV29-1,TRBJ1-1,once,-
CASSQATSGLSSYDELSF,TGTGCCAGCAGCCAAGCGACTAGCGGGCTCAGCTCCTACGATGAGCTGTCCTTC,TRBV4-2,TRBJ2-1,-,TRBD2
CASSLRVRVSLGEQCF,TGTGCCAGCAGCCTGCGCGTCAGGGTGTCCCTGGGGGAGCAATGCTTC,TRBV11-1,TRBJ2-7,-,-
CSVAGTNTGELSF,TGCAGTGTTGCTGGGACGAACACCGGGGAGCTGTCTTTT,TRBV29-1,TRBJ2-2,-,-
CIVVGQMNQPQYF,TGCATCGTTGTCGGACAGATGAATCAGCCCCAGTATTTT,TRBV29-1,TRBJ2-3,-,-
CTSSGPGFQPQHF,TGTACCAGTAGTGGGCCGGGGTTTCAGCCCCAGCATTTT,TRBV12-3/TRBV12-4,TRBJ1-5,-,-
CASSHWDRQFYNEQLF,TGCGCCAGCAGCCATTGGGACAGGCAATTCTACAATGAGCAGTTATTC,TRBV4-1,TRBJ2-1,-,TRBD1
CANCESKAGVDTQYF,TGCGCCAACTGTGAGTCAAAAGCGGGAGTGGATACGCAGTATTTT,TRBV10-2,TRBJ2-3,-,TRBD2
CSSSSNSGDFNEQFF,TGTTCCAGCAGCTCCAATAGCGGGGACTTCAATGAGCAGTTCTTC,TRBV5-4,TRBJ2-1,-,TRBD2
CSTLLAEETQYF,TGCAGCACGCTATTAGCGGAAGAGACCCAGTACTTC,TRBV29-1,TRBJ2-5,-,-
CANSLEGGLAFF,TGTGCCAACAGTCTTGAAGGAGGCTTGGCTTTCTTT,TRBV12-3/TRBV12-4,TRBJ1-1,-,-
CASSEEEVVGTGELFF,TGTGCCAGCAGTGAAGAAGAGGTTGTCGGGACCGGGGAGCTATTTTTT,TRBV6-1,TRBJ2-2,-,-
CASSSPAREDVYTQYF,TGTGCCAGCAGTTCCCCGGCCAGGGAGGACGTGTATACGCAGTATTTT,TRBV6-6,TRBJ2-3,-,-
CGLPREQYF,TGCGGCCTTCCCCGTGAGCAGTACTTC,TRBV29-1,TRBJ2-7,-,-
CVSSYGKNTWELFF,TGTGTCAGCAGTTACGGAAAGAACACCTGGGAGCTGTTTTTT,TRBV6-6,TRBJ2-2,-,-
CASNLDPGKTSTYTQYF,TGTGCCAGCAACTTAGATCCGGGGAAGACTAGCACATATACGCAGTATTTT,TRBV11-2,TRBJ2-3,once,TRBD2
CASNLASGTRYEQYF,TGTGCCAGCAACTTAGCCTCCGGGACCCGGTACGAGCAGTACTTC,TRBV11-3,TRBJ2-7,-,-
CASSEEGVVGTRVLFF,TGTGCCAGCAGTGAAGAAGGGGTTGTCGGGACCAGGGTGCTGTTTTTT,TRBV6-1,TRBJ2-2,-,-
CASKTPANTEASF,TGTGCCAGTAAAACTCCGGCGAACACTGAAGCTTCCTTT,TRBV19,TRBJ1-1,-,-
CSVEVLDSHVTWELFF,TGCAGCGTTGAAGTACTGGACTCTCATGTCACCTGGGAGCTGTTTTTT,TRBV29-1,TRBJ2-2,-,-
CANSQRLAGTDTQYF,TGCGCCAACAGCCAGCGACTAGCGGGCACAGATACACAGTATTTT,TRBV4-3,TRBJ2-3,-,TRBD2
CASSLTGGMYNEQFF,TGTGCCAGCAGCTTAACGGGAGGAATGTACAATGAGCAGTTCTTC,TRBV7-3,TRBJ2-1,-,-
CASSRTSTGNRDTQYF,TGTGCCAGCAGCAGAACAAGTACAGGGAACAGAGATACGCAATATTTT,TRBV11-2,TRBJ2-3,-,-
CANSLPMQTQYF,TGTGCCAACAGCTTACCGATGCAAACCCAGTACTTC,TRBV7-8,TRBJ2-5,-,-
CASSLELGGFKEQFF,TGTGCCAGCAGCTTAGAACTGGGGGGTTTCAAAGAGCAGTTCTTC,TRBV11-2,TRBJ2-1,-,-
CASARDSASPHSCF,TGTGCCAGCGCCCGGGACAGCGCCTCACCTCATAGTTGCTTC,TRBV2,TRBJ2-5,-,TRBD1
CASSQSFGSVSYEQYF,TGTGCCAGCAGCCAATCTTTCGGGAGCGTTTCCTACGAGCAGTACTTC,TRBV6-5,TRBJ2-7,many,-
CASNQDDTETQYF,TGCGCCAGCAACCAAGACGACACAGAAACCCAGTACTTC,TRBV4-1,TRBJ2-5,-,-
CASSSQVGNSPLHF,TGTGCCAGTAGCTCTCAGGTGGGTAATTCACCCCTCCACTTT,TRBV7-9,TRBJ1-6,once,-
CITSPRQSYEQYF,TGTATCACCAGCCCTCGACAGTCCTACGAGCAGTACTTC,TRBV11-2,TRBJ2-7,-,-
CASTYGTETQYF,TGTGCCAGCACTTACGGCACAGAGACCCAGTACTTC,TRBV6-5,TRBJ2-5,-,-
CANSLARGGFRDKQFF,TGTGCCAACAGCTTAGCCCGAGGAGGCTTTCGCGATAAGCAGTTCTTC,TRBV11-1,TRBJ2-1,-,-
CSHHTSGDCNEHFF,TGCAGTCACCATACTAGCGGAGACTGCAATGAGCATTTCTTC,TRBV29-1,TRBJ2-1,-,TRBD2
CASSYVIVGNELFF,TGTGCCAGCAGTTACGTGATAGTTGGAAATGAGCTGTTCTTC,TRBV6-2/TRBV6-3,TRBJ2-1,-,-
CASRFDTRSYEQYF,TGTGCCAGCAGGTTTGACACTCGGAGTTACGAGCAGTACTTC,TRBV12-1,TRBJ2-7,-,-
CDSSPGRGETQYF,TGTGACAGCAGCCCGGGAAGGGGAGAGACCCAGTACTTC,TRBV5-4,TRBJ2-5,-,-
CAWSLDPKVYEQYF,TGTGCCTGGAGTCTGGATCCGAAGGTGTACGAGCAGTACTTC,TRBV30,TRBJ2-7,once,-
CDSREDNGDEQYF,TGTGACAGCAGAGAAGACAATGGGGACGAGCAGTACTTC,TRBV11-1,TRBJ2-7,-,-
CASSHFNEPFF,TGCGCCAGCAGCCACTTCAATGAACCTTTCTTT,TRBV10-2,TRBJ1-1,-,-
CSGLTKSGAFF,TGCAGCGGACTCACGAAGAGTGGAGCTTTCTTT,TRBV29-1,TRBJ1-1,-,-
CSVEAGTSGITGELFF,TGCAGCGTTGAAGCCGGGACTAGCGGGATAACCGGGGAGCTGTTTTTT,TRBV29-1,TRBJ2-2,many,TRBD2
CANSEYGPQGEHYF,TGTGCCAACAGTGAGTACGGACCACAAGGCGAGCATTACTTC,TRBV12-3/TRBV12-4,TRBJ2-7,-,-
CAISEGISGENEQYF,TGTGCCATCAGTGAGGGGATTAGCGGTGAAAACGAGCAGTACTTC,TRBV10-3,TRBJ2-7,-,-